This TCR beta chain derives from a study of shared clonotypes between healthy human individuals. Profiled with immunoSEQ multiplex PCR; TCRdb holds only in-frame clones, not every one. Counted here are 640,000 or so clones, roughly 70% occurring once; the ten biggest clones make up under 2%. Between the trimmed V and J ends, which lost 0 bases and 0 bases, there was a span of 14 bases. Germline values: CDR1 LNHNV, CDR2 YYDKDF (reference sequence). This CDR3 contains 17 residues. The rearrangement joins TRBV15 to TRBJ1-2; D not resolved. The sample was memory CD4+ T cells sorted from blood. Subset: CD45RA-negative fraction. The origin of this receptor is a woman younger than 45 in good health. The CDR3 nucleotides read TGTGCCACCAGCAGAGATAGGTTGGGCAGCGCTAACTATGGCTACACCTTC. Its translation is CATSRDRLGSANYGYTF.